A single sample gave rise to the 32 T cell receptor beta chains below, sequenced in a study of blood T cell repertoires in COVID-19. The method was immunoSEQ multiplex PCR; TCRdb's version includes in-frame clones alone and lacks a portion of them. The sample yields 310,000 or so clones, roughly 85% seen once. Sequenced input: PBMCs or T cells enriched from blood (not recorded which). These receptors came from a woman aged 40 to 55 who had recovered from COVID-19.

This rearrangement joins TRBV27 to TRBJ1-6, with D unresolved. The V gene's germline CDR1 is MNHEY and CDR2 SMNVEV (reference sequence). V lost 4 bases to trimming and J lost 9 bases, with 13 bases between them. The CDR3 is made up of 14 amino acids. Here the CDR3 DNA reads TGTGCCAGCAGTTCACAGAGTGGCATTTCACCCCTCCACTTT. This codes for CASSSQSGISPLHF.

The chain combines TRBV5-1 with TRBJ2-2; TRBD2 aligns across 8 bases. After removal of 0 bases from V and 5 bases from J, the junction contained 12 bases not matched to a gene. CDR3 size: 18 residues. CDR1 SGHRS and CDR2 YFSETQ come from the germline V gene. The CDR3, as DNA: TGCGCCAGCAGCTTGGCCGAGTGGAGCGGGAGAGCTACCGGGGAGCTGTTTTTT. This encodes CASSLAEWSGRATGELFF. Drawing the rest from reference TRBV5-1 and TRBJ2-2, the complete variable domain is KAGVTQTPRYLIKTRGQQVTLSCSPISGHRSVSWYQQTPGQGLQFLFEYFSETQRNKGNFPGRFSGRQFSNSRSEMNVSTLELGDSALYLCASSLAEWSGRATGELFFGEGSRLTVL.

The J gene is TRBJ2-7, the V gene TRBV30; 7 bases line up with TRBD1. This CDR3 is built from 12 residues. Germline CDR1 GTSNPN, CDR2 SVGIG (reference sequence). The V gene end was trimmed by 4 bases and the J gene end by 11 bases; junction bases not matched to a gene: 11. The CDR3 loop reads CAWIAGTDKKYF. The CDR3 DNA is TGTGCCTGGATAGCTGGGACAGATAAAAAGTACTTC.

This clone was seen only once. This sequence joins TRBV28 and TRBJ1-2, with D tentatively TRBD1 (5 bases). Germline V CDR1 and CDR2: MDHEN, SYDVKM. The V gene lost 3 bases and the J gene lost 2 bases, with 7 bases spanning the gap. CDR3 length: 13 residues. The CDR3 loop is CASSLGLNYGYTF. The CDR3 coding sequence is TGTGCCAGCAGTTTGGGGCTGAACTATGGCTACACCTTC.

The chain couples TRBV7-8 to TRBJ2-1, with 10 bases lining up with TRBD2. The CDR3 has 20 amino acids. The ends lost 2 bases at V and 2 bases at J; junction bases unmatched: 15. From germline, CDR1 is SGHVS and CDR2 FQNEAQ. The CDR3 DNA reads TGTGCCAGCAGCTTATCGCCGGGGATAAGCGGACTAGCGGCCTACAATGAGCAGTTCTTC. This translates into CASSLSPGISGLAAYNEQFF.

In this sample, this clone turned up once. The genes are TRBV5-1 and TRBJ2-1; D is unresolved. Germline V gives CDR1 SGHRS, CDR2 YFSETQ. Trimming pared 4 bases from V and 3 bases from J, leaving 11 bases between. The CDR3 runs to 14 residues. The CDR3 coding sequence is TGCGCCAGCAGCCAAAACACCTTCTACAATGAGCAGTTCTTC. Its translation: CASSQNTFYNEQFF.

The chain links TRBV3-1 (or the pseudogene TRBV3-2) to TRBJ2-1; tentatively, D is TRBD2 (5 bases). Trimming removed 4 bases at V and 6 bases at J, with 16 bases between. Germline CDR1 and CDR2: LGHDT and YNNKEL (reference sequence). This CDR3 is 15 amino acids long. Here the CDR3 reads CASSLLAPRGNEQFF. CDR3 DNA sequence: TGTGCCAGCAGCCTCTTGGCACCACGGGGCAATGAGCAGTTCTTC.

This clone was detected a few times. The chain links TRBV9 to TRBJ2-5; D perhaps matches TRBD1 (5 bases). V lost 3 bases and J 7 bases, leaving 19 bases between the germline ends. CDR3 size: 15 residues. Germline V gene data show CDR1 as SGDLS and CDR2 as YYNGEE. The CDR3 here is CASSGQSTGARTQYF. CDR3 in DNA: TGTGCCAGCAGCGGCCAAAGTACAGGAGCGCGGACCCAGTACTTC.

This CDR3 is CASSLGGLQLNTGELFF. CDR3 in DNA: TGCGCCAGCAGCCTGGGAGGGTTGCAGCTGAACACCGGGGAGCTGTTTTTT. The rearrangement joins TRBV5-1 to TRBJ2-2; 7 positions agree with TRBD2. Trimming at V came to 4 bases and at J to 1 base, leaving 10 bases not matched to a gene. The CDR3 totals 17 residues. Per the germline V gene, CDR1 is SGHRS and CDR2 is YFSETQ.

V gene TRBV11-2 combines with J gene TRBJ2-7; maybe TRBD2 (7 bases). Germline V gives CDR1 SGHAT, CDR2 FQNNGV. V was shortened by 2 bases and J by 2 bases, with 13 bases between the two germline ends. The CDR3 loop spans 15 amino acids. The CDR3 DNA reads TGTGCCAGCAGCTTAATGGGGGGGCCTACCTACGAGCAGTACTTC. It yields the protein CASSLMGGPTYEQYF.

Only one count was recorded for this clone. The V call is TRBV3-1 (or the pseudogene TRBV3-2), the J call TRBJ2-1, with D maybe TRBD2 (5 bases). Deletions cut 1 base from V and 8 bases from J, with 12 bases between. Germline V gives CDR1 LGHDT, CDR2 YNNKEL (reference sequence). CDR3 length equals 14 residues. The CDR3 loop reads CASSQGVVGDEQFF. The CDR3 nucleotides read TGTGCCAGCAGCCAAGGGGTTGTGGGAGATGAGCAGTTCTTC.

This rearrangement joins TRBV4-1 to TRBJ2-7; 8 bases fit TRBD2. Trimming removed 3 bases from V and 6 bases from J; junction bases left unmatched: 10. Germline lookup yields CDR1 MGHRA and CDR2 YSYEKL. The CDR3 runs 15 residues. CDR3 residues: CASSHLQGLVVEQYF. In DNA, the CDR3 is TGCGCCAGCAGCCATCTCCAGGGACTAGTCGTCGAGCAGTACTTC.

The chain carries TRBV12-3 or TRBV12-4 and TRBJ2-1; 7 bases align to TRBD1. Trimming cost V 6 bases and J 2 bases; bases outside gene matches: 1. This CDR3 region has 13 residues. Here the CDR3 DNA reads TGTGCCAGCAGGCAGGGGGCCTACAATGAGCAGTTCTTC. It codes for CASRQGAYNEQFF.

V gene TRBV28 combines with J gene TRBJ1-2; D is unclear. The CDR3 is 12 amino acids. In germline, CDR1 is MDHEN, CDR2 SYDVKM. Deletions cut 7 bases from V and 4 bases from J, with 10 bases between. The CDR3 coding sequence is TGTGCCAGCACCTCCGGGAGCTATGGCTACACCTTC. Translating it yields CASTSGSYGYTF.

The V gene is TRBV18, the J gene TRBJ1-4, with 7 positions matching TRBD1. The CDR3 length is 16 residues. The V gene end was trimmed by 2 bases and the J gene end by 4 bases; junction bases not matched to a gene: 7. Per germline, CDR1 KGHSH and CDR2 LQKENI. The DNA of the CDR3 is TGTGCCAGCTCACCAGGACACAGGGGCTTTAATGAAAAACTGTTTTTT. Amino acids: CASSPGHRGFNEKLFF.

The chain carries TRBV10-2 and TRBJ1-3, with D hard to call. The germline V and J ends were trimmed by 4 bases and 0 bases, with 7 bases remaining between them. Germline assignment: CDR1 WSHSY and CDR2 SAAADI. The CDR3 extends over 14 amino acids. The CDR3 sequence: CASSGRSSGNTIYF. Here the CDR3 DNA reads TGCGCCAGCAGTGGGAGGTCCTCTGGAAACACCATATATTTT.

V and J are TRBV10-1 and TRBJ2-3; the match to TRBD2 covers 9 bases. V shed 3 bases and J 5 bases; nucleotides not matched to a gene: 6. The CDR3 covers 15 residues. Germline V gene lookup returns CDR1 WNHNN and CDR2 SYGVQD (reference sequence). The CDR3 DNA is TGCGCCAGCAGTGAAAGGCTAGCGGGACTAGATACGCAGTATTTT. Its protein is CASSERLAGLDTQYF.

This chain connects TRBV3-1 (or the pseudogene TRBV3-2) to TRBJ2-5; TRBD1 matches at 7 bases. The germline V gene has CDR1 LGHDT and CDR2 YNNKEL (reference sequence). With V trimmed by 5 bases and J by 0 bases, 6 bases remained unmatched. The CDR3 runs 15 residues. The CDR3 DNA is TGTGCCAGCAGCATCAGGGGGATTCACCAAGAGACCCAGTACTTC. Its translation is CASSIRGIHQETQYF.

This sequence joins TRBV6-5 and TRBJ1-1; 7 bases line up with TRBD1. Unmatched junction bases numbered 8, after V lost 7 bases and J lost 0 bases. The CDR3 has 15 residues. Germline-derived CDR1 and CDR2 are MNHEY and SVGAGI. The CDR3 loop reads CASKQITGVNTEAFF. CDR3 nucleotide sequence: TGTGCCAGCAAACAAATAACAGGGGTGAACACTGAAGCTTTCTTT.

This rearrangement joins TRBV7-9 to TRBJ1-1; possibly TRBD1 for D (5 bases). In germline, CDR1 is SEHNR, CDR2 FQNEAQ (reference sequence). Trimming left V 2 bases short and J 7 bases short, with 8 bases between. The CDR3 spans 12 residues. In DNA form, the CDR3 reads TGTGCCAGCAGCTTAACTACAGGTGAAGCTTTCTTT. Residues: CASSLTTGEAFF.

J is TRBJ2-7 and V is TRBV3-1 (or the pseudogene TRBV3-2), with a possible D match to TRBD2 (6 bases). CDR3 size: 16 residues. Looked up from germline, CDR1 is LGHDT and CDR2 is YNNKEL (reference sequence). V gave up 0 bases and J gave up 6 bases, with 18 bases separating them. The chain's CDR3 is CASSQDWAALRGEQYF. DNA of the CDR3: TGTGCCAGCAGCCAAGATTGGGCAGCTTTGCGGGGCGAGCAGTACTTC.

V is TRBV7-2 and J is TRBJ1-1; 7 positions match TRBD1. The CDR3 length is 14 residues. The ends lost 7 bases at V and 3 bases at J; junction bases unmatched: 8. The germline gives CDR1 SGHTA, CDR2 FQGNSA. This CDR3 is CASKGGYQDTEAFF. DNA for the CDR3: TGTGCCAGCAAAGGGGGCTACCAAGACACTGAAGCTTTCTTT.

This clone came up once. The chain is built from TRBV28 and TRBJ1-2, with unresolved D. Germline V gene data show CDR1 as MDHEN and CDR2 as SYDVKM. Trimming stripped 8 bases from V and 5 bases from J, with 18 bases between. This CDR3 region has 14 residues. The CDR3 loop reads CASGLPGRTYGYTF. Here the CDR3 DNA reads TGTGCCAGCGGCTTACCGGGAAGGACTTATGGCTACACCTTC.

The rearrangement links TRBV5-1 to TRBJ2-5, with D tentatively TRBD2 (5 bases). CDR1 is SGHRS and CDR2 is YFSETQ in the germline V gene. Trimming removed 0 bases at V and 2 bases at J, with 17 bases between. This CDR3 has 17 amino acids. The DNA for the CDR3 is TGCGCCAGCAGCTTGGCCCCGGCGGGCGCGGATCAAGAGACCCAGTACTTC. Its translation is CASSLAPAGADQETQYF.

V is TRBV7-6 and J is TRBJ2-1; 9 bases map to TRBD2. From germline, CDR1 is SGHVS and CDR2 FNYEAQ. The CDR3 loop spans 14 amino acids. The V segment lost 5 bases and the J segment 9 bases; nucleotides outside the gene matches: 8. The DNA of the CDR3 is TGTGCCAGCAGCCCCGGGACTAGCTATGGTGAGCAGTTCTTC. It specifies CASSPGTSYGEQFF.

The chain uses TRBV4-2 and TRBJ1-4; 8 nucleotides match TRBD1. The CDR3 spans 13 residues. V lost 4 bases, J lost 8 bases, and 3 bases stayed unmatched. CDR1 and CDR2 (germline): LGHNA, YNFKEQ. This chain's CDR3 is CASSPGGWEKLFF. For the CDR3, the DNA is TGTGCCAGCAGCCCAGGGGGCTGGGAAAAACTGTTTTTT.

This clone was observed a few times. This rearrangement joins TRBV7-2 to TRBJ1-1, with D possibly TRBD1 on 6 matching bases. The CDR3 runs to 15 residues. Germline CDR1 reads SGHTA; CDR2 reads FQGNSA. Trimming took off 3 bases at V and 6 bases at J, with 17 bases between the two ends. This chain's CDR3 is CASSFWVQGTSEAFF. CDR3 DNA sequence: TGTGCCAGCAGCTTTTGGGTCCAGGGGACGTCTGAAGCTTTCTTT.

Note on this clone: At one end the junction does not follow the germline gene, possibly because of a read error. The CDR3 DNA reads TGTGCTAGCAGCCCCTTAGGGACAGGGGAAGAGACCCAGTACTTC. Its translation: CASSPLGTGEETQYF. The gene calls are TRBV7-7 and TRBJ2-5; 10 nucleotides align to TRBD1. This CDR3 is 15 amino acids long. In germline, CDR1 is SSHAT, CDR2 FNYEAQ (reference sequence).

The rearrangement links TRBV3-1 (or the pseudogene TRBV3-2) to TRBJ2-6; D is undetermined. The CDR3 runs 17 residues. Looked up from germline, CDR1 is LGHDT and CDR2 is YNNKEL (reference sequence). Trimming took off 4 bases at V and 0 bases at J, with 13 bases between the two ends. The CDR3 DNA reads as TGTGCCAGCAGCCCACGAGTATTAGCCTCTGGGGCCAACGTCCTGACTTTC. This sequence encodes CASSPRVLASGANVLTF.

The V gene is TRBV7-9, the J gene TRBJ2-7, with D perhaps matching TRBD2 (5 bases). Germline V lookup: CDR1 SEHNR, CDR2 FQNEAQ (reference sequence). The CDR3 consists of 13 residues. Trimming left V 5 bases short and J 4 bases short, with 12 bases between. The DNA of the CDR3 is TGTGCCAGCAGCCGAAACCGGGGTTACGAGCAGTACTTC. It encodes CASSRNRGYEQYF.

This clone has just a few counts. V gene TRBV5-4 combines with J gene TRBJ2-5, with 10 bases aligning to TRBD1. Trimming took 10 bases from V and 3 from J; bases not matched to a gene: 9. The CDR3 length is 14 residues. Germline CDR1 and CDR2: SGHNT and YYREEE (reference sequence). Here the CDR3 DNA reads TGTGCCGCCCGTCGGGACAGGGGTGAAGAGACCCAGTACTTC. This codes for CAARRDRGEETQYF.

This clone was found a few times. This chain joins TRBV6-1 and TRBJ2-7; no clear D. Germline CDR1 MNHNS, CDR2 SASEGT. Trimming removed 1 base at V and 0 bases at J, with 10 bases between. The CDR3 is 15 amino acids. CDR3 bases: TGTGCCAGCAGTGAAGTCGGTAACGACTCCTACGAGCAGTACTTC. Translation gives CASSEVGNDSYEQYF.